This entry describes one TCR beta chain. Antigen: not known. The germline V gene has CDR1 SGHNT and CDR2 YYREEE (reference sequence). V lost 1 base, J lost 2 bases, and 12 bases lay in between. The CDR3 has 16 amino acids. This sample was included in a study of cytomegalovirus exposure and HLA in healthy donors. Sequencing used immunoSEQ multiplex PCR; TCRdb keeps in-frame clones, though not all of them. The sample contains 70,000 or so clones, 90% to 95% of which appear only once. Points from the study as a whole: Usually a TCR sequence was rare, but some public TCRs were found in many donors.

This clonotype originated in a woman younger than 30 in good health and CMV-seropositive. V and J are TRBV5-4 and TRBJ2-2; a weak D match, TRBD2 (6 bases). Sequencing was performed on PBMCs. As DNA, the CDR3 is TGTGCCAGCAGCTTGCCGGGACTTGCAAACACCGGGGAGCTGTTTTTT. Protein sequence: CASSLPGLANTGELFF.